One sample yielded the 6 T cell receptor beta chains listed below, sequenced in a study of beta chain features in type 1 diabetes. Reverse transcribing all isolated RNA meant expressed TCRB transcripts were sequenced. Sequenced by immunoSEQ multiplex PCR; TCRdb stores in-frame clones only, minus some. The sample has hundreds of thousands of clones; 11% to 15% are singletons. Sequenced input: central memory CD4+ T cells from blood. The receptors originated from a young man in good health.

The rearrangement uses TRBV30 and TRBJ2-3; weak D call: TRBD1 (6 bases). V lost 5 bases and J lost 1, with 7 bases in between. Germline V CDR1 and CDR2: GTSNPN, SVGIG (reference sequence). CDR3 length equals 12 residues. CDR3 nucleotides: TGTGCCTGGTCAGGGGGCACAGATACGCAGTATTTT. It translates to CAWSGGTDTQYF.

The genes are TRBV5-1 and TRBJ2-2; maybe TRBD1 (6 bases). This CDR3 has 14 amino acids. Germline V gene sequence: CDR1 SGHRS, CDR2 YFSETQ. V gave up 2 bases and J gave up 7 bases, with 12 bases separating them. CDR3 coding DNA: TGCGCCAGCAGCTTCTCAGGGGCGAGCGGGGAGCTGTTTTTT. Translated: CASSFSGASGELFF.

V gene TRBV5-5 combines with J gene TRBJ2-3; a possible D gene is TRBD1 (6 bases). CDR1 SGHKS and CDR2 YYEKEE come from the germline V gene (reference sequence). The CDR3 length is 15 residues. The V gene lost 0 bases and the J gene lost 4 bases, with 12 bases spanning the gap. In nucleotides, the CDR3 is TGTGCCAGCAGCTTGGCCACAGGGAATGCAGATACGCAGTATTTT. Protein product: CASSLATGNADTQYF. The full variable domain, in which reference TRBV5-5 and TRBJ2-3 provide the parts outside the CDR3, is DAGVTQSPTHLIKTRGQQVTLRCSPISGHKSVSWYQQVLGQGPQFIFQYYEKEERGRGNFPDRFSARQFPNYSSELNVNALLLGDSALYLCASSLATGNADTQYFGPGTRLTVL.

This clone occurred many times. Different DNA sequences within this sample yield the same CDR3. The genes are TRBV9 and TRBJ1-2; tentatively, D is TRBD1 (5 bases). The CDR3 has 12 amino acids. Trimming shortened V by 6 bases and J by 3 bases, and 9 bases separated the two germline ends. Germline V gives CDR1 SGDLS, CDR2 YYNGEE. CDR3 sequence (DNA): TGTGCCAGCAAGGGGTCCGACTATGGCTACACCTTC. It translates to CASKGSDYGYTF. The full variable domain, with the rest looked up from reference TRBV9 and TRBJ1-2, is DSGVTQTPKHLITATGQRVTLRCSPRSGDLSVYWYQQSLDQGLQFLIQYYNGEERAKGNILERFSAQQFPDLHSELNLSSLELGDSALYFCASKGSDYGYTFGSGTRLTVV.

This clone was seen a handful of times. This chain connects TRBV6-4 to TRBJ2-3, with TRBD2 matching 7 bases. CDR1 and CDR2 from the germline V gene are MRHNA and SNTAGT. There are 14 residues in the CDR3. With V trimmed by 6 bases and J by 2 bases, 5 bases remained unmatched. CDR3 in amino acids: CASRAGSYTDTQYF. CDR3 sequence (DNA): TGTGCCAGCAGAGCGGGGTCATACACAGATACGCAGTATTTT.

This clone was seen a few times. In DNA, the CDR3 is TGCGCCAGCAGCCCCCGGACTAGCGGGGCCTTCACAGATACGCAGTATTTT. This translates into CASSPRTSGAFTDTQYF. This rearrangement joins TRBV5-1 to TRBJ2-3, with TRBD2 matching 12 bases. With V trimmed by 4 bases and J by 2 bases, 8 bases remained unmatched. The CDR3 runs 17 residues. Per the germline V gene, CDR1 is SGHRS and CDR2 is YFSETQ.